The 13 T cell receptor beta chains below all came from one sample that was sequenced in a study of cytomegalovirus exposure and HLA in healthy donors. Primers for the PCR totalled 60 Vbeta and 13 Jbeta. Clones were sequenced by immunoSEQ multiplex PCR, and TCRdb holds only the in-frame ones, with some missing. The sample yields roughly 190,000 clones, around four fifths seen once. The sequenced sample consisted of PBMCs. The source is a woman aged 45-65 years in good health and CMV-seropositive.

The chain recombines TRBV7-8 with TRBJ2-3, with 10 bases aligning to TRBD2. Looked up from germline, CDR1 is SGHVS and CDR2 is FQNEAQ. V was pared by 1 base and J by 3 bases, with 1 base of the junction left unmatched. The CDR3 is 15 residues long. The CDR3 loop is CASSLGTSGTDTQYF. For the CDR3, the DNA is TGTGCCAGCAGCTTAGGGACTAGCGGTACAGATACGCAGTATTTT.

The chain couples TRBV19 to TRBJ2-3; 11 bases fit TRBD2. This CDR3 comprises 18 residues. The V gene's germline CDR1 is LNHDA and CDR2 SQIVND (reference sequence). V was clipped by 9 bases and J by 3 bases; unmatched bases: 17. The CDR3 DNA reads as TGTGCCAGCAGTCCCCGGGGCCTAGCGGGGGGCGGAACAGATACGCAGTATTTT. Translating it yields CASSPRGLAGGGTDTQYF.

V gene TRBV21-1 combines with J gene TRBJ1-6; TRBD1 is taken as the D call from the table, unchecked against the DNA. TRBV21-1 is noted as a pseudogene. CDR3 size: 17 residues. CDR3 region: CASRSHHRTGANSPLHF. CDR3 nucleotide sequence: TGTGCCAGCAGGAGCCACCACCGGACAGGAGCCAATTCACCCCTCCACTTT.

The chain recombines TRBV5-1 with TRBJ2-7, with D possibly TRBD1 on 6 matching bases. The CDR3 length is 14 residues. In germline, CDR1 is SGHRS, CDR2 YFSETQ. V lost 4 bases and J 5 bases, leaving 16 bases between the germline ends. The DNA for the CDR3 is TGCGCCAGCAGCCTTAACGGACAGACCAACGAGCAGTACTTC. Amino acid sequence: CASSLNGQTNEQYF.

The chain couples TRBV5-6 to TRBJ1-6; tentatively, D is TRBD1 (5 bases). CDR1 is SGHDT and CDR2 is YYEEEE in the germline V gene. The CDR3 is 14 residues long. Trimming shortened V by 6 bases and J by 9 bases, and 16 bases separated the two germline ends. DNA of the CDR3: TGTGCCAGCATGTCCCGGGGGGTTAGTTCACCCCTCCACTTT. It is translated as CASMSRGVSSPLHF.

V is TRBV7-2 and J is TRBJ1-4; TRBD1 is a possible D gene (5 bases). From germline, CDR1 is SGHTA and CDR2 FQGNSA. CDR3 length: 16 amino acids. Deletions cut 0 bases from V and 7 bases from J, with 15 bases between. The CDR3 here is CASSLAQGLFGEKLFF. CDR3 DNA sequence: TGTGCCAGCAGCTTAGCGCAGGGTTTATTTGGTGAAAAACTGTTTTTT.

The V gene is TRBV13, the J gene TRBJ1-6, with 7 bases matching TRBD1. In germline, CDR1 is PRHDT, CDR2 FYEKMQ (reference sequence). This CDR3 has 15 amino acids. After removal of 7 bases from V and 1 base from J, the junction contained 4 bases not matched to a gene. CDR3 nucleotides: TGTGCCAGCAACCTACAGGGGTCCTATAATTCACCCCTCCACTTT. It translates to CASNLQGSYNSPLHF.

This chain joins TRBV9 and TRBJ2-3; 10 bases map to TRBD2. Trimming took 1 base from V and 4 from J; bases not matched to a gene: 21. The length of the CDR3 is 21 residues. Germline lookup yields CDR1 SGDLS and CDR2 YYNGEE. CDR3 region: CASSVIPFKRGGQLEADTQYF. The DNA for the CDR3 is TGTGCCAGCAGCGTAATTCCGTTTAAGCGGGGGGGCCAATTAGAGGCAGATACGCAGTATTTT.

The gene calls are TRBV4-2 and TRBJ2-1; tentatively, D is TRBD2 (7 bases). CDR1 is LGHNA, CDR2 YNFKEQ, per germline. CDR3 length: 14 residues. V was shortened by 4 bases and J by 3 bases, with 10 bases between the two germline ends. CDR3 nucleotides: TGTGCCAGCAGCCGGCGGGGGCTCTACAATGAGCAGTTCTTC. It translates to CASSRRGLYNEQFF.

For the CDR3, the DNA is TGTGCCAGCAGCTTGCAGGGGAATAATTCACCCCTCCACTTT. Its translation is CASSLQGNNSPLHF. The chain recombines TRBV5-6 with TRBJ1-6, with a possible D match to TRBD1 (6 bases). The V and J ends lost 1 base and 5 bases respectively, with 7 bases between them. Germline V gene lookup returns CDR1 SGHDT and CDR2 YYEEEE. The CDR3 is made up of 14 amino acids.

The chain recombines TRBV4-1 with TRBJ2-3, with 8 bases identical to TRBD2. The CDR3 consists of 18 residues. CDR1 is MGHRA and CDR2 is YSYEKL in the germline V gene. The J segment lost 6 bases and the V segment lost 1 base, leaving 15 bases of the junction unmatched. The CDR3 sequence: CASSQGFSSGGHGDTQYF. As DNA, the CDR3 is TGCGCCAGCAGCCAAGGGTTCTCCAGCGGGGGCCACGGGGATACGCAGTATTTT.

The V call is TRBV7-2, the J call TRBJ2-2; 8 bases fit TRBD1. V shed 8 bases, J shed 3 bases, and the junction held 11 bases outside the gene matches. This CDR3 contains 16 residues. Germline loops: CDR1 SGHTA, CDR2 FQGNSA. The CDR3 DNA follows: TGTGCCAGCGCCTTTCCAGGGGGCGCTGACACCGGGGAGCTGTTTTTT. Translation gives CASAFPGGADTGELFF.

The chain links TRBV5-1 to TRBJ2-5; D is perhaps TRBD1 (6 bases). Trimming cost V 0 bases and J 5 bases, with 14 bases left between them. The CDR3 is 15 amino acids. Germline assignment: CDR1 SGHRS and CDR2 YFSETQ. CDR3 coding DNA: TGCGCCAGCAGCTTGGTAGGCACAAGGGGGGAGACCCAGTACTTC. Protein sequence: CASSLVGTRGETQYF.